This record looks at one T cell receptor beta chain sequence and its context. Its target is unknown. The table came from immunoSEQ multiplex PCR; TCRdb's copy has only in-frame clones and leaves some out. Among roughly 890,000 clones listed, approximately 92% were seen once. CD45RO negativity and positive selection for CCR7 defined naive CD8 cells, a population that excluded terminally differentiated effector memory CD45RA+ cells. The CDR3 loop spans 16 amino acids. Germline V gene sequence: CDR1 SNHLY, CDR2 FYNNEI. V shed 6 bases and J 5 bases; nucleotides not matched to a gene: 14. The data were taken from a study of shared clonotypes between healthy human individuals. The study, taken as a whole, reports: Among non-shared clonotypes, generation probabilities were lower than among those shared by all four donors. Researchers found naive subsets generally carried larger estimated richness than memory subsets.

This receptor was obtained from a man aged 25 to 40 in good health. The rearrangement joins TRBV2 to TRBJ2-5; 8 bases map to TRBD1. The sequenced sample consisted of naive CD8+ T cells sorted from blood. CDR3 in amino acids: CASRDSIGQGSETQYF. The CDR3 bases are TGTGCCAGCAGGGATTCCATTGGACAGGGATCGGAGACCCAGTACTTC.